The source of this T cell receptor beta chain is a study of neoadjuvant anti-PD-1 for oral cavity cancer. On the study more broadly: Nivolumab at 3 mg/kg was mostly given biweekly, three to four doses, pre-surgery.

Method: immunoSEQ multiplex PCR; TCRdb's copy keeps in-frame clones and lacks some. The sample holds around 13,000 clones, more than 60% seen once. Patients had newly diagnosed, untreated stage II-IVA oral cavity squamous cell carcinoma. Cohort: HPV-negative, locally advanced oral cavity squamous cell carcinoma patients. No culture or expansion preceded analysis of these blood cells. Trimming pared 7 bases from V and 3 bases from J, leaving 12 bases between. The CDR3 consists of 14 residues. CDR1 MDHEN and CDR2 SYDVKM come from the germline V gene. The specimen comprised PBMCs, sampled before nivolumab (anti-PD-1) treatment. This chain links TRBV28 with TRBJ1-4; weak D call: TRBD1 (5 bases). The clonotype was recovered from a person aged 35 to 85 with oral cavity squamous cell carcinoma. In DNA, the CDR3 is TGTGCCAGCAACCAGGGAGGGGCTAATGAAAAACTGTTTTTT. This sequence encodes CASNQGGANEKLFF.